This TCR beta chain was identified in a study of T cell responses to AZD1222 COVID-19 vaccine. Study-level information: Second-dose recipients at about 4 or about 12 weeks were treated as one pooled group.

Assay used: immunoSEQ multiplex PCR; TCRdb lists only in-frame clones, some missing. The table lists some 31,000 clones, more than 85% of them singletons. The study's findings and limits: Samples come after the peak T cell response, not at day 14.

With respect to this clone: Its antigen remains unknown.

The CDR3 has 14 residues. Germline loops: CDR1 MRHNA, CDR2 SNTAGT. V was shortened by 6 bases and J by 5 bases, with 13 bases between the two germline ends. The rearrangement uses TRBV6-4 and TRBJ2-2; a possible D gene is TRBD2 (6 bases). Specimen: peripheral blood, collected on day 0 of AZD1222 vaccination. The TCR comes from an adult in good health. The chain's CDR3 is CASSKRGGTGELFF. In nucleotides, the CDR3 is TGTGCCAGCAGCAAAAGGGGAGGAACCGGGGAGCTGTTTTTT.